These 8 T cell receptor beta chains came from one sample sequenced in a study of T cell changes during pregnancy in multiple sclerosis. Measured with immunoSEQ multiplex PCR; TCRdb has only the in-frame clones, and not every one. In the table there are tens of thousands of clones, just over 90% of which are singletons. Sequenced here: peripheral blood, sampled after pregnancy. These receptors came from a female donor with multiple sclerosis, enrolled in a pregnancy study.

The chain is built from TRBV7-9 and TRBJ2-2; weak D call: TRBD1 (6 bases). The CDR3 extends over 16 amino acids. CDR1 SEHNR and CDR2 FQNEAQ come from the germline V gene (reference sequence). Trimming removed 4 bases at V and 6 bases at J, with 18 bases between. The CDR3 reads CASSSRAGASAGELFF. The CDR3 DNA reads TGTGCCAGCAGCTCCCGGGCAGGGGCGTCTGCCGGGGAGCTGTTTTTT.

The chain is built from TRBV29-1 and TRBJ1-4; 9 nucleotides match TRBD1. The CDR3 totals 14 residues. The ends lost 2 bases at V and 10 bases at J; junction bases unmatched: 8. Germline loops: CDR1 SQVTM, CDR2 ANQGSEA. CDR3 nucleotide sequence: TGCAGCGTTGAACAGACCCCGACAGGGGGAAAACTGTTTTTT. Amino acid sequence: CSVEQTPTGGKLFF.

CDR3 region: CASSAPSAIYNEQFF. The CDR3 DNA is TGTGCCAGCAGCGCCCCCAGCGCAATCTACAATGAGCAGTTCTTC. V gene TRBV5-4 combines with J gene TRBJ2-1; no reliable D call. This CDR3 has 15 amino acids. Germline-derived CDR1 and CDR2 are SGHNT and YYREEE (reference sequence). Trimming removed 4 bases at V and 3 bases at J, with 14 bases between.

V and J are TRBV6-5 and TRBJ2-5; D unresolved. The V gene's germline CDR1 is MNHEY and CDR2 SVGAGI. With 1 base removed from V and 2 bases from J, the gap between germline ends came to 8 bases. The CDR3 loop spans 14 amino acids. This CDR3 reads CASSYYGGQETQYF. The DNA of the CDR3 is TGTGCCAGCAGTTACTATGGCGGTCAAGAGACCCAGTACTTC.

The CDR3 protein is CASSVTATNYGYTF. The CDR3 DNA follows: TGTGCCAGCAGCGTGACAGCGACAAACTATGGCTACACCTTC. The chain combines TRBV27 with TRBJ1-2; D possibly corresponds to TRBD1 (5 bases). V gave up 6 bases and J gave up 2 bases, with 13 bases separating them. The length of the CDR3 is 14 residues. Germline CDR1 and CDR2: MNHEY and SMNVEV (reference sequence).

V usage is TRBV7-9 and J usage is TRBJ2-1, with TRBD2 identical over 7 bases. J lost 8 bases, V lost 5 bases, and 12 bases had no gene match. Germline V lookup: CDR1 SEHNR, CDR2 FQNEAQ (reference sequence). The CDR3 extends over 15 amino acids. CDR3 amino acids: CASSRAGGSRDEQFF. CDR3 nucleotide sequence: TGTGCCAGCAGCCGGGCGGGCGGGAGTCGCGATGAGCAGTTCTTC.

V is TRBV18 and J is TRBJ1-1, with 11 bases identical to TRBD1. Germline-derived CDR1 and CDR2 are KGHSH and LQKENI. This CDR3 contains 16 residues. With 4 bases clipped from V and 0 bases from J, the junction kept 4 bases outside the gene matches. The CDR3 protein is CASSQGTGGLNTEAFF. The CDR3 coding sequence is TGTGCCAGCTCACAAGGGACAGGGGGTTTGAACACTGAAGCTTTCTTT.

The rearrangement joins TRBV5-1 to TRBJ2-3, with 8 bases aligning to TRBD2. CDR1 and CDR2 (germline): SGHRS, YFSETQ. V lost 4 bases to trimming and J lost 0 bases; unmatched junction nucleotides: 7. The CDR3 is 16 residues long. The CDR3: CASSGVLAASTDTQYF. In nucleotides, the CDR3 is TGCGCCAGCAGCGGGGTACTAGCGGCCAGCACAGATACGCAGTATTTT.